This T cell receptor (beta chain) was captured in a study of blood T cell repertoires in COVID-19. TCRdb keeps only in-frame clones here, not all; method: immunoSEQ multiplex PCR. The profile shows about 80,000 clones, 85% to 90% of them singletons. The CDR3 is 14 amino acids. The germline V and J ends were trimmed by 3 bases and 1 base, with 9 bases remaining between them. Germline CDR1 reads SGHTA; CDR2 reads FQGNSA. This receptor was obtained from a woman over 75 with active or convalescent COVID-19. Sequences were obtained from peripheral blood. The chain is built from TRBV7-2 and TRBJ1-1; tentatively, D is TRBD1 (6 bases). The CDR3 coding sequence is TGTGCCAGCAGCTTCAGGGGACAGAACACTGAAGCTTTCTTT. It is translated as CASSFRGQNTEAFF.